The source of this T cell receptor (beta chain) is a study of T cell responses to AZD1222 COVID-19 vaccine. Findings and limits, study-wide: At study baseline, merely more than 5 AZD1222 recipients were seropositive. Among vaccine-associated CD4 TCRs, coverage spanned spike, with dominance at 160-218 and 743-854.

Libraries were prepared by immunoSEQ multiplex PCR; TCRdb keeps only in-frame clonotypes and omits some of them. The repertoire has over 150,000 clones, approximately 87% of them found once; the top ten carry 5% to 6%. The V and J ends lost 1 base and 3 bases respectively, with 12 bases between them. Germline CDR1 is KGHDR and CDR2 is SFDVKD. The CDR3 is 16 amino acids. With respect to this clone: The antigen is not known.

The sequencing used peripheral blood, collected on day 0 of MenACWY control vaccination. This chain connects TRBV24-1 to TRBJ1-5, with D hard to call. This receptor was obtained from an adult in good health. CDR3 DNA sequence: TGTGCCACCAGTGATTTAGGCAGGCGCTACAATCAGCCCCAGCATTTT. This codes for CATSDLGRRYNQPQHF.